Each of the 8 T cell receptor beta chains below was sequenced from the same sample in a study of T-cell memory formation after mild COVID-19 (dated by TCRdb to about 2021). Libraries came from 5' RACE. The sequencing machine was an Illumina NovaSeq 6000. TCRdb trimmed public reads at Q25 via fastp, called clones via MiXCR and kept in-frame beta chains. Duplicate CDR3 protein sequences are folded into a single record with the most common DNA and genes. The sample data list 300,000 to 350,000 distinct CDR3 sequences, and around 19% of these were observed just once. The ten largest account for 21% of the sample. The sample consisted of PBMCs or a T cell subset sorted from them (not recorded which). Receptor source: a young man who had mild COVID-19 (a few samples of this study predate the infection). The sample titles of this study are shuffled in the database, so cell type and time point are left out; the donor was told from shared clones.

The chain uses TRBV27 and TRBJ2-3, with 9 bases identical to TRBD2. Trimming cost V 7 bases and J 7 bases; bases outside gene matches: 12. Looked up from germline, CDR1 is MNHEY and CDR2 is SMNVEV (reference sequence). The CDR3 covers 15 residues. This chain's CDR3 is CASKLGTSSMNTQYF. CDR3 nucleotide sequence: TGTGCCAGCAAGCTGGGGACTAGCAGTATGAATACGCAGTATTTT.

The rearrangement uses TRBV27 and TRBJ1-6; possibly TRBD1 for D (6 bases). The CDR3 spans 17 residues. Trimming pared 3 bases from V and 8 bases from J, leaving 20 bases between. Germline CDR1 and CDR2: MNHEY and SMNVEV (reference sequence). The CDR3 sequence: CASSLGHPGGFYSPLHF. The CDR3 region has the DNA TGTGCCAGCAGTTTGGGACATCCTGGAGGGTTTTATTCACCCCTCCACTTT.

V is TRBV15 and J is TRBJ1-1; D not resolved. V was trimmed by 0 bases and J by 3 bases, leaving 11 bases between them. The germline V gene encodes CDR1 LNHNV and CDR2 YYDKDF (reference sequence). The CDR3 contains 15 residues. CDR3 residues: CATSRDPIRDTEAFF. The CDR3 DNA reads as TGTGCCACCAGCAGAGACCCCATAAGGGACACTGAAGCTTTCTTT.

The chain couples TRBV20-1 to TRBJ1-1; D is undetermined. The V end was cut by 0 bases, the J end by 6 bases, with 8 bases between. Germline CDR1 is DFQATT and CDR2 is SNEGSKA (reference sequence). This CDR3 is 12 amino acids long. The CDR3 sequence: CSARDIGAEAFF. The CDR3 bases are TGCAGTGCTAGAGATATCGGGGCTGAAGCTTTCTTT.

The table lists this clonotype with a count of one. The chain carries TRBV7-8 and TRBJ2-1, with 8 bases matching TRBD2. The CDR3 extends over 14 amino acids. With 6 bases clipped from V and 8 bases from J, the junction kept 9 bases outside the gene matches. CDR1 SGHVS and CDR2 FQNEAQ come from the germline V gene. The CDR3 nucleotides read TGTGCCAGCAGTAAACGGGGGGGGAGGGATGAGCAGTTCTTC. Its protein product is CASSKRGGRDEQFF.

The chain is built from TRBV4-1 and TRBJ2-5; 7 bases match TRBD1. Germline loops: CDR1 MGHRA, CDR2 YSYEKL. The V and J ends lost 1 base and 3 bases, in that order; junction bases with no gene match: 5. The CDR3 runs 15 residues. DNA of the CDR3: TGCGCCAGCAGCCAAGGGGGGACAGTAAAAGAGACCCAGTACTTC. As protein: CASSQGGTVKETQYF.

This clonotype was seen only a few times. V gene TRBV7-3 combines with J gene TRBJ2-5; the D gene is possibly TRBD1 (7 bases). Trimming cost V 5 bases and J 4 bases, with 17 bases left between them. This CDR3 spans 15 amino acids. Germline CDR1 is SGHTA and CDR2 is FQGTGA. The CDR3 region has the DNA TGTGCCAGCAGCCGCGCGGAGGGGGCAGGAGAGACCCAGTACTTC. Encoded protein: CASSRAEGAGETQYF.

J is TRBJ2-2 and V is TRBV18, with 7 bases fitting TRBD1. Per the germline V gene, CDR1 is KGHSH and CDR2 is LQKENI. This CDR3 has 15 residues. The junction had 2 bases not matched to a gene; V was cut back by 3 bases and J by 1 base. CDR3 region: CASSPDRENTGELFF. DNA for the CDR3: TGTGCCAGCTCACCCGACAGGGAGAACACCGGGGAGCTGTTTTTT.